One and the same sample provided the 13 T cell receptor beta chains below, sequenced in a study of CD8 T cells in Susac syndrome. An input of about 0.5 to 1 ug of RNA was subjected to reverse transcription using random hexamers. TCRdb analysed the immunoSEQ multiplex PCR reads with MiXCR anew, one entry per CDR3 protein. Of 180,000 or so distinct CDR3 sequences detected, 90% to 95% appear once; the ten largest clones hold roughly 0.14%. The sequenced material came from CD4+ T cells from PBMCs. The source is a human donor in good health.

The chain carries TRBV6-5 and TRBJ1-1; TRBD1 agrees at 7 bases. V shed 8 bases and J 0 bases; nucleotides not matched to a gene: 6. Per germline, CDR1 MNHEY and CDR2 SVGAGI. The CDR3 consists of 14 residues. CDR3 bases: TGTGCCAGCCCGTTAGGGACAGTGAACACTGAAGCTTTCTTT. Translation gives CASPLGTVNTEAFF.

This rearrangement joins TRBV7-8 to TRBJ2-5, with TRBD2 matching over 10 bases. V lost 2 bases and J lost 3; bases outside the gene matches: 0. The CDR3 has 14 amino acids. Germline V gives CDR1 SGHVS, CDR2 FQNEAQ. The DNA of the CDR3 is TGTGCCAGCAGCTTACTAGCGGGAGAAGAGACCCAGTACTTC. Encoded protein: CASSLLAGEETQYF.

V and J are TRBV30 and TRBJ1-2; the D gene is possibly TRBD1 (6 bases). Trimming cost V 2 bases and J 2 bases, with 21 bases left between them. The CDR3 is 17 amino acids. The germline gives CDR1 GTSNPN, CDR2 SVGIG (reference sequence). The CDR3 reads CAWSPPTRTAINYGYTF. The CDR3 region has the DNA TGTGCCTGGAGTCCACCTACTAGGACAGCGATAAACTATGGCTACACCTTC.

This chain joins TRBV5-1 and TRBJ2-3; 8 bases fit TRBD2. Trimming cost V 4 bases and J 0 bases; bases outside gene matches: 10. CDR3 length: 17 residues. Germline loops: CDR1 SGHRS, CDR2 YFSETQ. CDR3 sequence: CASSPNGLAASTDTQYF. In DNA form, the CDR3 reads TGCGCCAGCAGCCCGAACGGACTAGCAGCTAGCACAGATACGCAGTATTTT.

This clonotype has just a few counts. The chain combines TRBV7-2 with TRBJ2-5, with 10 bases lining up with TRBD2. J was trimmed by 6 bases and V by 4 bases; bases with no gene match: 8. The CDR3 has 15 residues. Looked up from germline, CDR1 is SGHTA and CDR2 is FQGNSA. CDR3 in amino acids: CASSSTSSGGQTQYF. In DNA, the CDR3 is TGTGCCAGCAGCTCCACATCTAGCGGGGGACAGACCCAGTACTTC.

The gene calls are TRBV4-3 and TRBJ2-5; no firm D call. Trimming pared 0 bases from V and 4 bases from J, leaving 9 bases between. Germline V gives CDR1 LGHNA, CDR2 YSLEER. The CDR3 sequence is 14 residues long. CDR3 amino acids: CASSQEWGGETQYF. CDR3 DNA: TGCGCCAGCAGCCAAGAGTGGGGTGGAGAGACCCAGTACTTC.

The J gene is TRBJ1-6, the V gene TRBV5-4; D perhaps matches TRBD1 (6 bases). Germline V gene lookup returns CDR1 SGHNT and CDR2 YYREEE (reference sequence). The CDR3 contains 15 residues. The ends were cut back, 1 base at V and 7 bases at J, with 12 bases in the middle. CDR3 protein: CASSLMGAENSPLHF. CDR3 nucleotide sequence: TGTGCCAGCAGCTTGATGGGGGCGGAGAATTCACCCCTCCACTTT.

The CDR3 DNA follows: TGTGCCAGTACGGACAGGGTGAATCAGCCCCAGCATTTT. Its translation: CASTDRVNQPQHF. This chain uses TRBV19 with TRBJ1-5, with 8 bases aligning to TRBD1. CDR3 length: 13 residues. V shed 7 bases and J 4 bases; nucleotides not matched to a gene: 3. Germline values: CDR1 LNHDA, CDR2 SQIVND (reference sequence).

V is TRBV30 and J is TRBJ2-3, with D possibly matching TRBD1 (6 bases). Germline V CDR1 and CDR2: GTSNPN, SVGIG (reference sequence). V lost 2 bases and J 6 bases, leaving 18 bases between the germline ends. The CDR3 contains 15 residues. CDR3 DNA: TGTGCCTGGAGTACCGGGACAAGGAATTCGGATACGCAGTATTTT. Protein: CAWSTGTRNSDTQYF.

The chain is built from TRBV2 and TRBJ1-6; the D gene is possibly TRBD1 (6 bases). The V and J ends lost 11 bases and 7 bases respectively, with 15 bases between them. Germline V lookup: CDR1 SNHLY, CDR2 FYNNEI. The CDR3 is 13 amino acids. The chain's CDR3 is CAQQSGENSPLHF. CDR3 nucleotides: TGTGCCCAGCAATCAGGGGAGAATTCACCCCTCCACTTT.

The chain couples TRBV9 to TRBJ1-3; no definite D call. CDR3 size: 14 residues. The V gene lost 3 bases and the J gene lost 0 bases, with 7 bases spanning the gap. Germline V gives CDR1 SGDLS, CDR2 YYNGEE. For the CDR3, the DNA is TGTGCCAGCAGCGGAACAGTCTCTGGAAACACCATATATTTT. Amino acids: CASSGTVSGNTIYF.

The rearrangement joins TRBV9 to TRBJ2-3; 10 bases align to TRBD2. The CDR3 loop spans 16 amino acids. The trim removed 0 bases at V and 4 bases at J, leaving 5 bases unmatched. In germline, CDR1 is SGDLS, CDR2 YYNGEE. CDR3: CASSVDGLAAPDTQYF. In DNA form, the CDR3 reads TGTGCCAGCAGCGTAGATGGACTAGCGGCCCCAGATACGCAGTATTTT.

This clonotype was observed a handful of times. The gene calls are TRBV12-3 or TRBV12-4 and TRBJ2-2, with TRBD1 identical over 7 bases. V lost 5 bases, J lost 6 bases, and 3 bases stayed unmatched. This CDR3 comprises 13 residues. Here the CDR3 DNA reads TGTGCCAGCAGTCCGACAGGGCCCGGGGAGCTGTTTTTT. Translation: CASSPTGPGELFF.